This T cell receptor (beta chain) was obtained from a study of blood T cell repertoires in COVID-19. Overall study context: PBMCs, B-cell-depleted T cells, or T cells provided the cDNA or gDNA that made up the material.

Using immunoSEQ multiplex PCR, the repertoire was profiled, and TCRdb retains in-frame clones only, with some absent. The sample lists some 89,000 clones, approximately 80% occurring once. V lost 0 bases to trimming and J lost 4 bases, with 25 bases between them. In germline, CDR1 is SGHKS, CDR2 YYEKEE (reference sequence). This CDR3 comprises 19 residues. This rearrangement joins TRBV5-5 to TRBJ1-2, with D unresolved. The sequenced sample consisted of peripheral blood. The sequence was obtained from a man between 65 and 79 years old with acute or convalescent COVID-19. The CDR3: CASSLAQHEINRVGYGYTF. The CDR3 DNA follows: TGTGCCAGCAGCTTGGCTCAGCACGAAATTAACCGGGTGGGCTATGGCTACACCTTC.